This entry concerns a single TCR beta chain. This clonotype was picked up a small number of times. Its recognized antigen is unknown. No quality values exist for individual bases; no much larger clone is one base distant. The library was made by UMI-ligation and nested PCR. The beta constant-region primer consisted of an equimolar mixture of two oligonucleotides that together covered TRBC1 and TRBC2. The ligated cDNA went through four rounds of PCR with nested alpha and beta constant-region primers together with the SP2 primer. A single-stranded oligonucleotide containing the SP2 primer and a 12-nucleotide UMI was joined to the 3' end of the cDNA by T4 RNA ligase 1. The ligation reaction was kept at 16 degrees C for roughly 18-24 hours. To avoid over-amplification, PCR2 was usually performed as a SYBR Green qPCR and halted once a predetermined threshold was reached. Every purification after the first one was done using Agencourt AMPure XP magnetic beads. Library quantification was done by Qubit, followed by a TapeStation check on which the main peak was expected at around 650 bp. The pooled libraries were sequenced on an Illumina MiSeq using v2 2x251 paired-end kits, which usually yielded 1-2 million reads per sample. Libraries were pooled at around 3.8 nM per sample, and about 4.5-7.5% PhiX was added to improve cluster recognition. Regarding the original processing steps: Decombinator assigned V and J genes to Demultiplexor-processed FASTQ reads by tag matching, allowing a single base-pair mismatch. Collapsinator used UMIs to correct both sequencing errors and frequency errors arising from PCR heterogeneity. CDR3Translator translated TCRs and extracted CDR3s from the conserved cysteine to the FGXG phenylalanine, flagging non-productive sequences. Gini, Shannon entropy and inverse Simpson indices were calculated on repertoires subsampled to equal numbers of UMI-defined TCRs. Within the linear range, a power law was fitted by maximum likelihood to the distributions of clonotype abundance. When run on a single naive CD8 sample, MIGEC and the pipeline yielded similar UMI counts, similar unique TCR numbers and similar clonal distributions. In one analysis, naive TCRs that were also found in any memory subset of the same donor were excluded from the naive repertoire. The repertoires were searched for just under 7,500 CMV-associated CDR3 sequences that had been compiled from VDJdb and a published dataset. TCRdb reprocessing: public reads trimmed at Q25 with fastp, clones called with MiXCR, in-frame beta chains kept. Each entry merges the rows of one CDR3 protein and shows their most common DNA and genes. These V and J calls originate from TCRdb's pipeline instead of the authors' own analysis. In all, the sample holds roughly 140,000 distinct CDR3 sequences, and about a fifth of those were seen once. The ten largest clones capture more than 0.6% of the sample.

Including the terminal cysteine and phenylalanine, the CDR3 comprises 13 residues. The entry retains the CDR3 DNA only, 39 bases that are in frame from base 1. Per the germline V gene, SGHDT is the CDR1 and YYEEEE is the CDR2. The junction carries 10 bases between V and J, which are trimmed by 4 bases and 4 bases respectively. These data belong to a study of naive and memory T cell subsets (dated by TCRdb to the late 2010s). Some background on the complete study: Sorted naive and memory T cell subsets from peripheral blood were analyzed in the study using a UMI-based, open-source pipeline for TCR alpha and beta sequencing. The results of the functional CMV T cell responses matched the IgG serology results in every case. RNA was DNase-treated and reverse transcribed with TCR constant-region primers, mostly using SuperScript III.

The paper's findings and limits, for the study overall: TCR abundance followed a power law whose exponent differed between naive and memory subsets but was consistent across the three individuals. The repertoire findings for the naive and memory subsets could not be validated, as no ground truth was available. RNA-based TCR counts may be influenced by expression changes linked to T cell activation and differentiation. After error correction, only a single occurrence was seen for over 95% of naive TCR sequences, so much steeper abundance distributions were produced than in memory subsets. Naive repertoires, especially CD8, contained a few larger clonotypes, possibly memory cells re-expressing CD45RA. Single alpha or beta chain sequences, rather than paired alpha/beta receptors, were used to define clonotypes. In both CD4 and CD8 cells, the Gini index increased while Shannon and inverse Simpson diversity decreased from naive through CM, EM and EMRA.

TCR alpha and beta chain libraries were amplified separately from the second PCR step onward. Donor CMV status was determined by IFNgamma production from CD4+ T cells after overnight stimulation of fresh PBMCs with CMV viral lysate. CD4 T cells were positively selected with Miltenyi beads, followed by positive selection of CD8 T cells from the CD4-negative fraction. After staining for CD3, CD4, CD8, CD45RA, CD27 and a live/dead dye, cells were sorted on a BD Aria II into four subsets based on CD45RA and CD27. Blood came from three healthy volunteers, each fractionated into CD4 and CD8 T cells and then into four differentiation subsets. Approximately 0.13 L of peripheral blood was drawn per donor, and PBMC were isolated by Ficoll-Paque PLUS density-gradient centrifugation. Sorted cells were lysed in RLT buffer, after which RNA was extracted using a Qiagen RNeasy kit and stored at -80 degrees C.

The rearranged chain carries TRBV5-6 and TRBJ2-3; TRBD2 is perhaps the D gene, given 5 matching bases. The clonotype originates from a human donor in good health. The source material was naive CD8+ T cells from blood. This specimen's cell subset or site label, per the study, means: naive T cells, CD45RA high CD27+. The CDR3: CASSIQEADTQYF. The sequenced DNA is TGTGCCAGCAGCATCCAGGAGGCAGATACGCAGTATTTT.